This entry lists 25 T cell receptor beta chains sequenced from one sample in a study of spatial heterogeneity in lung cancer (dated by TCRdb to about 2019). Results and caveats for the whole study, not just this receptor: A correlation was observed between the number of expanded intratumoral alpha and beta TCRs and the tumor nonsynonymous mutation count.

Library construction relied on 5' RACE. Sequencing relied on a NextSeq 500. The public reads were reprocessed in TCRdb via fastp at Q25 and MiXCR, keeping in-frame beta chains. Each entry merges the rows of one CDR3 protein and shows their most common DNA and genes. The sample includes approximately 13,000 distinct CDR3 sequences, with roughly 5% observed a single time. The top ten constitute under 30% of the sample. Explained via the paper, the time point label denotes: sample taken at primary tumor resection. For these TCRs, the target antigens are not known. Specimen: lung tumor tissue, collected at surgery. These receptor sequences come from a male donor with early-stage non-small cell lung cancer.

In its sample, this clonotype was seen many times. Because the library targeted alpha chains, this beta chain is an off-target read whose size means little. V usage is TRBV7-2 and J usage is TRBJ2-6, with a possible D match to TRBD1 (6 bases). Trimming pared 6 bases from V and 2 bases from J, leaving 14 bases between. This CDR3 comprises 16 residues. Germline CDR1 SGHTA, CDR2 FQGNSA. The CDR3, as DNA: TGTGCCAGCAGACTTTTGGGGGCGCCTGGGGCCAACGTCCTGACTTTC. Protein sequence: CASRLLGAPGANVLTF.

This clonotype was detected ten times or more. Because this beta chain is a stray read in a library intended to capture alpha chains, its abundance should not be given much weight. V and J are TRBV29-1 and TRBJ2-7; 14 nucleotides align to TRBD2. The CDR3 has 13 residues. Germline V gene data show CDR1 as SQVTM and CDR2 as ANQGSEA. J was trimmed by 4 bases and V by 7 bases; bases with no gene match: 3. CDR3 in amino acids: CSATSGGAYEQYF. The CDR3 DNA sequence: TGCAGCGCGACTAGCGGGGGGGCGTACGAGCAGTACTTC.

Sample share makes this clonotype hyperexpanded. A library prepared for alpha chains yielded this beta chain as an off-target read; its size is of little meaning. The rearrangement links TRBV4-3 to TRBJ2-2; 8 nucleotides line up with TRBD1. Trimming at V came to 1 base and at J to 6 bases, leaving 4 bases not matched to a gene. The CDR3 totals 15 residues. CDR1 LGHNA and CDR2 YSLEER come from the germline V gene. CDR3 sequence (DNA): TGCGCCAGCAGCCAAGGGACAGGGCGCCCCGGGGAGCTGTTTTTT. Translation: CASSQGTGRPGELFF.

This clonotype occurred many times. This beta chain is a stray sequence in a library constructed for alpha chains; its clone size is not meaningful. The chain has TRBV20-1 and TRBJ2-1; a possible D gene is TRBD2 (6 bases). Trimming took off 6 bases at V and 6 bases at J, with 12 bases between the two ends. The CDR3 is 12 amino acids. Germline V lookup: CDR1 DFQATT, CDR2 SNEGSKA (reference sequence). CDR3 DNA: TGCAGTGCAGACGCGGGGAGCAATGAGCAGTTCTTC. Translated: CSADAGSNEQFF.

This clonotype was found many times. The library was designed around alpha chains, so this beta chain is a stray read whose abundance carries little weight. This rearrangement joins TRBV15 to TRBJ1-5, with D perhaps TRBD1 (6 bases). This CDR3 is 13 amino acids long. CDR1 LNHNV and CDR2 YYDKDF come from the germline V gene (reference sequence). Trimming cost V 3 bases and J 11 bases, with 14 bases left between them. CDR3 region: CATSRGEGGAQHF. CDR3 DNA sequence: TGTGCCACCAGCAGGGGTGAAGGGGGAGCCCAGCATTTT.

This clonotype came up a few times. Found in a library prepared for alpha chains, this beta chain is an off-target read, and its abundance has little meaning. The CDR3 DNA is TGTGCCAGTAGTATAGACGGGACAGGGGTCAACAATGAGCAGTTCTTC. Translated, it gives CASSIDGTGVNNEQFF. The chain couples TRBV19 to TRBJ2-1, with 10 nucleotides matching TRBD1. J was trimmed by 5 bases and V by 0 bases; bases with no gene match: 4. CDR3 size: 16 residues. Germline lookup yields CDR1 LNHDA and CDR2 SQIVND (reference sequence).

This clonotype has just a few counts. Because the library targeted alpha chains, this beta chain is an off-target read whose size means little. CDR3 sequence reads: CASSLAVSGANVLTF. CDR3 nucleotide sequence: TGCGCCAGCAGCTTGGCAGTTTCTGGGGCCAACGTCCTGACTTTC. The rearrangement links TRBV5-1 to TRBJ2-6; the D is unclear. Germline CDR1 SGHRS, CDR2 YFSETQ. The CDR3 runs 15 residues. The V and J ends lost 0 bases and 1 base respectively, with 5 bases between them.

At least ten counts were recorded for this clonotype. Little can be read into the size of this beta chain, an off-target read in a library designed for alpha chains. This CDR3 reads CASSHGTEYNSPLHF. CDR3 DNA: TGTGCCAGCAGTCATGGGACGGAGTATAATTCACCCCTCCACTTT. The genes are TRBV28 and TRBJ1-6, with D perhaps TRBD1 (5 bases). The CDR3 totals 15 residues. Trimming stripped 5 bases from V and 4 bases from J, with 12 bases between. Germline-derived CDR1 and CDR2 are MDHEN and SYDVKM.

On this clonotype itself: For a library built for alpha chains, this beta chain is a stray read; little rests on its size. This chain connects TRBV6-5 to TRBJ1-1, with D uncertain. Trimming removed 0 bases from V and 1 base from J, with 9 bases in between. The CDR3 has 15 amino acids. Germline loops: CDR1 MNHEY, CDR2 SVGAGI. CDR3 sequence reads: CASSYSMGGNTEAFF. In DNA, the CDR3 is TGTGCCAGCAGTTACTCGATGGGAGGGAACACTGAAGCTTTCTTT.

This clonotype is labeled medium-sized. The library was prepared for alpha chains; this beta chain is a stray read, so its frequency means little. The chain uses TRBV28 and TRBJ2-3; 7 nucleotides line up with TRBD2. The CDR3 is 14 residues long. Per germline, CDR1 MDHEN and CDR2 SYDVKM. V was pared by 5 bases and J by 1 base, with 3 bases of the junction left unmatched. CDR3 loop: CASSLRGGTDTQYF. The CDR3 bases are TGTGCCAGCAGTCTCCGGGGGGGCACAGATACGCAGTATTTT.

This clonotype was seen repeatedly, ten times or more. The library was prepared for alpha chains; this beta chain is a stray read, so its frequency means little. This chain joins TRBV6-6 and TRBJ2-1; 10 positions agree with TRBD2. Germline V gene sequence: CDR1 MNHNY, CDR2 SVGAGI (reference sequence). CDR3 length: 16 residues. V gave up 5 bases and J gave up 2 bases; unmatched junction bases: 6. In nucleotides, the CDR3 is TGTGCCAGCAGTGGGCGGACTAGCGGAGCCTACAATGAGCAGTTCTTC. Translating gives CASSGRTSGAYNEQFF.

This clonotype was detected only a few times. As an off-target read in a library built for alpha chains, this beta chain has a frequency of little significance. V and J are TRBV5-4 and TRBJ1-4; tentative D call: TRBD1 (5 bases). Germline V gene sequence: CDR1 SGHNT, CDR2 YYREEE (reference sequence). Trimming took 4 bases from V and 0 from J, leaving 13 bases between them. This CDR3 contains 16 residues. CDR3 DNA sequence: TGTGCCAGCAGCCCGGGACCCAAGACAACTAATGAAAAACTGTTTTTT. It yields the protein CASSPGPKTTNEKLFF.

This clonotype qualifies as medium-sized (0.01 to 0.1%). This beta chain is an off-target read within a library intended for alpha chains, so its frequency means little. The chain combines TRBV5-1 with TRBJ1-1; possibly TRBD1 for D (5 bases). V lost 4 bases, J lost 1 base, and 11 bases lay in between. Germline V gives CDR1 SGHRS, CDR2 YFSETQ. The CDR3 is 14 amino acids. For the CDR3, the DNA is TGCGCCAGCAGCCCCAGGGCGACGAACACTGAAGCTTTCTTT. Translation: CASSPRATNTEAFF.

As to this clonotype: Found in a library prepared for alpha chains, this beta chain is an off-target read, and its abundance has little meaning. The chain is built from TRBV4-1 and TRBJ2-3; D possibly corresponds to TRBD1 (6 bases). The CDR3 is 16 amino acids. Trimming removed 0 bases from V and 6 bases from J, with 16 bases in between. CDR1 MGHRA and CDR2 YSYEKL come from the germline V gene. In DNA form, the CDR3 reads TGCGCCAGCAGCCAAGACGGACAGTTAAGGGAGGATACGCAGTATTTT. Amino acid sequence: CASSQDGQLREDTQYF.

A word on this clonotype: The size of this beta chain means little, since it is a stray read in a library made for alpha chains. V gene TRBV3-1 combines with J gene TRBJ2-5; the D gene is possibly TRBD2 (6 bases). Per germline, CDR1 LGHDT and CDR2 YNNKEL (reference sequence). Trimming removed 4 bases from V and 4 bases from J, with 13 bases in between. The CDR3 covers 14 residues. The chain's CDR3 is CASSPGGGVETQYF. As DNA, the CDR3 is TGTGCCAGCAGCCCAGGAGGAGGGGTAGAGACCCAGTACTTC.

This clonotype was recorded many times. Because this beta chain is a stray read in a library intended to capture alpha chains, its abundance should not be given much weight. This sequence joins TRBV7-2 and TRBJ2-5; no clear D gene. The CDR3 sequence is 13 residues long. Between the trimmed V and J ends, which lost 5 bases and 2 bases, there was a span of 9 bases. Germline-derived CDR1 and CDR2 are SGHTA and FQGNSA. CDR3 protein: CASSTRRQETQYF. The DNA of the CDR3 is TGTGCCAGCAGCACCCGACGGCAAGAGACCCAGTACTTC. Full variable domain (missing parts from reference TRBV7-2 and TRBJ2-5): GAGVSQSPSNKVTEKGKDVELRCDPISGHTALYWYRQSLGQGLEFLIYFQGNSAPDKSGLPSDRFSAERTGGSVSTLTIQRTQQEDSAVYLCASSTRRQETQYFGPGTRLLVL.

Many counts were recorded for this clonotype. Since it is a stray read in a library aimed at alpha chains, this beta chain has a size that is not meaningful. This rearrangement joins TRBV15 to TRBJ1-4, with 9 bases identical to TRBD1. Germline lookup yields CDR1 LNHNV and CDR2 YYDKDF (reference sequence). CDR3 length: 15 residues. After removal of 1 base from V and 6 bases from J, the junction contained 3 bases not matched to a gene. As DNA, the CDR3 is TGTGCCACCAGCAGAGGGAGGACAGGGGATGAAAAACTGTTTTTT. It translates to CATSRGRTGDEKLFF.

This clonotype counts as medium-sized. This beta chain is a stray read from a library made for alpha chains; its abundance is not meaningful. V gene TRBV6-2 or TRBV6-3 combines with J gene TRBJ1-1, with D unresolved. V was clipped by 4 bases and J by 1 base, with 7 bases between them. The CDR3 totals 13 residues. The V gene's germline CDR1 is MNHEY and CDR2 SVGEGT. CDR3 sequence reads: CASSSGANTEAFF. The CDR3 nucleotides are TGTGCCAGCAGTTCCGGAGCGAACACTGAAGCTTTCTTT.

This clonotype was seen repeatedly, ten times or more. With the library built for alpha chains, this beta chain is off target and its frequency is not meaningful. This sequence joins TRBV7-9 and TRBJ2-7; 7 bases match TRBD1. Germline V CDR1 and CDR2: SEHNR, FQNEAQ (reference sequence). This CDR3 comprises 14 residues. V was pared by 5 bases and J by 3 bases, with 7 bases of the junction left unmatched. In DNA, the CDR3 is TGTGCCAGCAGCCTTACAGGGGCTTACTACGAGCAGTACTTC. Translated: CASSLTGAYYEQYF.

The table lists this clonotype with many counts. Within a library made for alpha chains, this beta chain is off target, and its count is uninformative. The chain couples TRBV4-3 to TRBJ1-2, with D possibly TRBD1 on 5 matching bases. Germline V gene data show CDR1 as LGHNA and CDR2 as YSLEER. Trimming cost V 0 bases and J 4 bases, with 9 bases left between them. There are 14 residues in the CDR3. The chain's CDR3 is CASSQEGRGYGYTF. Written as DNA, the CDR3 is TGCGCCAGCAGCCAAGAGGGTAGGGGCTATGGCTACACCTTC.

This clonotype was observed a few times. This beta chain slipped into a library made for alpha chains as a stray read, so its size is not meaningful. The chain combines TRBV5-1 with TRBJ2-3, with no clear D. Germline V CDR1 and CDR2: SGHRS, YFSETQ. The CDR3 is 15 residues long. Trimming left V 4 bases short and J 0 bases short, with 12 bases between. The CDR3 DNA reads as TGCGCCAGCAGCCTGTGGGGTACTAGCACAGATACGCAGTATTTT. It is translated as CASSLWGTSTDTQYF.

For this clonotype: The library was designed around alpha chains, so this beta chain is a stray read whose abundance carries little weight. The chain employs TRBV2 and TRBJ1-1; D gene uncertain. The CDR3 has 11 amino acids. The germline V and J ends were trimmed by 6 bases and 8 bases, with 10 bases remaining between them. The germline gives CDR1 SNHLY, CDR2 FYNNEI. CDR3 amino acids: CASSSLGEAFF. Here the CDR3 DNA reads TGTGCCAGCAGCTCTTTGGGAGAAGCTTTCTTT.

This clonotype was recorded at least ten times. This beta chain lies outside the target of a library built for alpha chains; its clone size means little. The rearrangement joins TRBV6-5 to TRBJ1-6; a weak D match, TRBD1 (5 bases). Trimming cost V 6 bases and J 9 bases, with 12 bases left between them. The CDR3 has 13 residues. CDR1 MNHEY and CDR2 SVGAGI come from the germline V gene. The DNA for the CDR3 is TGTGCCAGCAGAATGAACGGGGGTTCACCCCTCCACTTT. Its protein is CASRMNGGSPLHF.

This clonotype ranks as medium-sized. This beta chain turned up in a library designed for alpha chains; as an off-target read, its abundance says little. This chain links TRBV4-2 with TRBJ2-5, with 10 bases identical to TRBD1. The CDR3 length is 17 residues. The ends lost 0 bases at V and 7 bases at J; junction bases unmatched: 11. Germline-derived CDR1 and CDR2 are LGHNA and YNFKEQ. This CDR3 is CASSQESIRTGGGTQYF. In DNA, the CDR3 is TGTGCCAGCAGCCAAGAGAGTATCCGGACAGGGGGAGGGACCCAGTACTTC.

This clonotype was detected ten times or more. This beta chain was picked up by a library intended for alpha chains and is off target, so its count carries little meaning. The rearrangement joins TRBV4-1 to TRBJ1-5; D is ambiguous. Trimming stripped 6 bases from V and 1 base from J, with 7 bases between. This CDR3 is built from 13 residues. CDR1 and CDR2 (germline): MGHRA, YSYEKL. The CDR3 sequence: CASSKQSNQPQHF. DNA for the CDR3: TGCGCCAGCAGTAAACAGAGCAATCAGCCCCAGCATTTT.